This T cell receptor (beta chain) appears in the sequencing data of a study of blood T cell repertoires in COVID-19. Study-level background: The samples span acute and convalescent COVID-19 from the United States, Italy and Spain.

From germline, CDR1 is KGHSH and CDR2 LQKENI. V was clipped by 0 bases and J by 6 bases, with 6 bases between them. CDR3 size: 13 residues. Repertoires were generated with immunoSEQ multiplex PCR, while TCRdb's copy carries only in-frame clones and drops some. The sample records around 64,000 clones, around 80% being singletons. The specimen sequenced was peripheral blood. The clonotype comes from a man in his 60s with acute or convalescent COVID-19. The rearrangement links TRBV18 to TRBJ1-5; D not certain. DNA of the CDR3: TGTGCCAGCTCACCACCGGAGGGTCAGCCCCAGCATTTT. Its translation is CASSPPEGQPQHF.